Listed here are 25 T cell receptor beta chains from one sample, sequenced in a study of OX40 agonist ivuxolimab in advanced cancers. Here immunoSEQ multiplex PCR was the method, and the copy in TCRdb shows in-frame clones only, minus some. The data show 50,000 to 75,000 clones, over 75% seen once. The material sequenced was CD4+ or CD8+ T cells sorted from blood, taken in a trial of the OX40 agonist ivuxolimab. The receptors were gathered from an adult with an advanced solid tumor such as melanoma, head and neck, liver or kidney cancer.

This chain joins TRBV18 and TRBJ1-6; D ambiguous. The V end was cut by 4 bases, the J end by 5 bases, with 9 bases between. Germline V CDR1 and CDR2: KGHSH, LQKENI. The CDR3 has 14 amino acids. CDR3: CASSLYTDNSPLHF. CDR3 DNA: TGTGCCAGCTCACTTTACACGGATAATTCACCCCTCCACTTT.

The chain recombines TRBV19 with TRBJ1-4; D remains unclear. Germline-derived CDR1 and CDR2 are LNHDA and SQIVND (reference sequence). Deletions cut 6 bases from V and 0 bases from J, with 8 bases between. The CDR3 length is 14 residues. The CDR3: CASRGRATNEKLFF. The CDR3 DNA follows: TGTGCCAGTAGAGGGAGGGCAACTAATGAAAAACTGTTTTTT.

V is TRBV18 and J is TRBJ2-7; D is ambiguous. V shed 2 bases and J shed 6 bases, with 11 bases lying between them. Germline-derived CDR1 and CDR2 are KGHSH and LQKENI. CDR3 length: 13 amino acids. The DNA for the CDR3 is TGTGCCAGCTCACCAGAGGAAGGTTCCGAGCAGTACTTC. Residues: CASSPEEGSEQYF.

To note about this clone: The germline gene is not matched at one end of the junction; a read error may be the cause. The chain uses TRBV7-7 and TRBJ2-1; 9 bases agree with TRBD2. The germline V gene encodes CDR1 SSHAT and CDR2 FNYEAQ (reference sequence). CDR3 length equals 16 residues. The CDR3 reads CASSLEGGGGANEQFF. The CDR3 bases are TGTGCTAGCAGCTTAGAAGGTGGCGGGGGGGCCAATGAGCAGTTCTTC.

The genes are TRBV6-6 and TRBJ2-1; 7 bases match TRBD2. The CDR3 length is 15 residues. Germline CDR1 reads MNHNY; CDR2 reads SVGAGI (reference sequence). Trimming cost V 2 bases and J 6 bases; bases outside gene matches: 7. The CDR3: CASSYSGDPTNEQFF. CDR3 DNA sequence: TGTGCCAGCAGTTACAGCGGGGACCCTACCAATGAGCAGTTCTTC.

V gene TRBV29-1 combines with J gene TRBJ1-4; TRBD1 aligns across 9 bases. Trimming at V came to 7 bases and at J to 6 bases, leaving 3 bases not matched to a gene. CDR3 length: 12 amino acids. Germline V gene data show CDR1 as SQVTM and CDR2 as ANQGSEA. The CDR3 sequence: CSAGQGYEKLFF. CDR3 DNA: TGCAGCGCCGGACAGGGGTATGAAAAACTGTTTTTT.

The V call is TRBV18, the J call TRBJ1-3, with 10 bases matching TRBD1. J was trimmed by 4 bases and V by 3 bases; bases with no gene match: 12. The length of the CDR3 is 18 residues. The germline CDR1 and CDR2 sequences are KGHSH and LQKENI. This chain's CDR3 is CASSPAPGQGVSGNTIYF. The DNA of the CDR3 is TGTGCCAGCTCACCCGCCCCCGGACAGGGGGTTTCGGGAAACACCATATATTTT.

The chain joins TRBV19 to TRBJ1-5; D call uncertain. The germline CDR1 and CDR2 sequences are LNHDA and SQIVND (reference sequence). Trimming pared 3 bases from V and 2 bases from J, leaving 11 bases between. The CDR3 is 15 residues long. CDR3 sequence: CASSMQVAGNQPQHF. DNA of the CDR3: TGTGCCAGTAGTATGCAGGTCGCCGGCAATCAGCCCCAGCATTTT.

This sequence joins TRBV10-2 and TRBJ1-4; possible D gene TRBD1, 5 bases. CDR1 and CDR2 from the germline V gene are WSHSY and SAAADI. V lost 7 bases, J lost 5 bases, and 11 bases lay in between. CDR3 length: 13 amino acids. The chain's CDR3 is CASTRGYNEKLFF. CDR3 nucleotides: TGCGCCAGCACGAGGGGTTACAATGAAAAACTGTTTTTT.

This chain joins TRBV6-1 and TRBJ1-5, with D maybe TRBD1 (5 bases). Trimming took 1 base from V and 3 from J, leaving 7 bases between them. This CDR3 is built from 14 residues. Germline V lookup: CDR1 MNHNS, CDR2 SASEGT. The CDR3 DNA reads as TGTGCCAGCAGTGAAGGGGGGACCAATCAGCCCCAGCATTTT. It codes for CASSEGGTNQPQHF.

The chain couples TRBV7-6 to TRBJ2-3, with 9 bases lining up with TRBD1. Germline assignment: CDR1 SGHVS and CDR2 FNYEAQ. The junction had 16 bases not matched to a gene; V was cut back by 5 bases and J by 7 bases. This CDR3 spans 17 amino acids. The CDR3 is CASSPSLGTGSTNTQYF. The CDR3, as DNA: TGTGCCAGCAGCCCTTCTCTGGGGACAGGGAGTACGAATACGCAGTATTTT.

CDR3 DNA sequence: TGTGCCAGCAGCACCGAAGATGGTGTAAGGACCGGGGAGCTGTTTTTT. This translates into CASSTEDGVRTGELFF. This chain uses TRBV9 with TRBJ2-2; no definite D call. The CDR3 is 16 residues long. Trimming stripped 4 bases from V and 5 bases from J, with 18 bases between. CDR1 is SGDLS and CDR2 is YYNGEE in the germline V gene.

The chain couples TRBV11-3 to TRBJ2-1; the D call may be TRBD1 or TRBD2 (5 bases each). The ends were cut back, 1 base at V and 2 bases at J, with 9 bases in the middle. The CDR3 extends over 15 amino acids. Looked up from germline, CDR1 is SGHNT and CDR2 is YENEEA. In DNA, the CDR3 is TGTGCCAGCAGCTTAGGGGGGAACACCTACAATGAGCAGTTCTTC. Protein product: CASSLGGNTYNEQFF.

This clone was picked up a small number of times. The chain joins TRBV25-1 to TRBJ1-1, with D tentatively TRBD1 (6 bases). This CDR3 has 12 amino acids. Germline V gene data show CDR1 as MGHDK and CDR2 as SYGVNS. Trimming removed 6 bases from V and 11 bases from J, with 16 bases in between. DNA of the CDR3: TGTGCCAGCAGGGATGGGGGGCAGACGGCTTTCTTT. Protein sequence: CASRDGGQTAFF.

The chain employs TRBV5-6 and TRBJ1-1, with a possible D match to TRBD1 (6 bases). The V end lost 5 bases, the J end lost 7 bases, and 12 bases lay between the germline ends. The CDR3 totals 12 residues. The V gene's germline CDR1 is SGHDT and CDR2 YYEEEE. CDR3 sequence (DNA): TGTGCCAGCAGAAACGACAGGTTTGAAGCTTTCTTT. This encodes CASRNDRFEAFF.

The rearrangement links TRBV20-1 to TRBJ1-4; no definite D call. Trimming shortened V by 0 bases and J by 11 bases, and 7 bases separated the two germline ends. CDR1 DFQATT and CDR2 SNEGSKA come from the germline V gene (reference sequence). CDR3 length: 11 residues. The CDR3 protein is CSARDGSKLFF. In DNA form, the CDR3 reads TGCAGTGCTAGAGATGGCAGTAAACTGTTTTTT.

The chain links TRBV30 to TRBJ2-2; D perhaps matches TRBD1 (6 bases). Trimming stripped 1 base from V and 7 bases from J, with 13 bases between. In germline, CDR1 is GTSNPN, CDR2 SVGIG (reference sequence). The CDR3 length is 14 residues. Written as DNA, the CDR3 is TGTGCCTGGAGTGGGGGGCCGGTCGGCGGGGAGCTGTTTTTT. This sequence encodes CAWSGGPVGGELFF.

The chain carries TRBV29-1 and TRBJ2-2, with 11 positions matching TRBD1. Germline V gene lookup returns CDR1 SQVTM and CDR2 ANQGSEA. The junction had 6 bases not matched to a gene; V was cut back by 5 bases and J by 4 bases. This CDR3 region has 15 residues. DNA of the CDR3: TGCAGCGTTTCAGGACAGGGGGCCATCACCGGGGAGCTGTTTTTT. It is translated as CSVSGQGAITGELFF.

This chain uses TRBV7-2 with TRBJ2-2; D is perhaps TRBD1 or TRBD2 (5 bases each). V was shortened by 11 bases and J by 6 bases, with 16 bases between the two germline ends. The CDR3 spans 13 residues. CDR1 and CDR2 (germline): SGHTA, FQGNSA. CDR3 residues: CASRRGSAGELFF. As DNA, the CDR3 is TGTGCCTCCCGTCGGGGCTCGGCCGGGGAGCTGTTTTTT.

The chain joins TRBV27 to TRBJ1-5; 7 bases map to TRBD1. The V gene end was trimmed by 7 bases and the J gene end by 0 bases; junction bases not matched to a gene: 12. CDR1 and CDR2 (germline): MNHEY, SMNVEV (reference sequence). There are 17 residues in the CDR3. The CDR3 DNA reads TGTGCCAGCACTCCCGCAGGGGGGGCCGGTAGCAATCAGCCCCAGCATTTT. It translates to CASTPAGGAGSNQPQHF.

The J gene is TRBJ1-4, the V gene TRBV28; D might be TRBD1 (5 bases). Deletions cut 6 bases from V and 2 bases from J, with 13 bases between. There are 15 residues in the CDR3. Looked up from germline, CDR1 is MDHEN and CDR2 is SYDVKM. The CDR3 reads CASSNPGTTNEKLFF. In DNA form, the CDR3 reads TGTGCCAGCAGCAACCCGGGGACGACTAATGAAAAACTGTTTTTT.

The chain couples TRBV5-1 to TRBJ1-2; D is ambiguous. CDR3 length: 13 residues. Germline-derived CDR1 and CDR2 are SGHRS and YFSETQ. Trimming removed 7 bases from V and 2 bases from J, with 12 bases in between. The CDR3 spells CASGDGRNYGYTF. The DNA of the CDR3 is TGCGCCAGCGGAGATGGCAGAAACTATGGCTACACCTTC. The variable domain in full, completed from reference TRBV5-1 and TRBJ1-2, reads KAGVTQTPRYLIKTRGQQVTLSCSPISGHRSVSWYQQTPGQGLQFLFEYFSETQRNKGNFPGRFSGRQFSNSRSEMNVSTLELGDSALYLCASGDGRNYGYTFGSGTRLTVV.

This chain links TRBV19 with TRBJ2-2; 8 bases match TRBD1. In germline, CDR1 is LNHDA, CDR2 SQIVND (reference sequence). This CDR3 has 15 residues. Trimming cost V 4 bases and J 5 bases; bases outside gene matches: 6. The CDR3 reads CASSRQGAGTGELFF. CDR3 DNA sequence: TGTGCCAGTAGTAGGCAGGGGGCCGGGACCGGGGAGCTGTTTTTT.

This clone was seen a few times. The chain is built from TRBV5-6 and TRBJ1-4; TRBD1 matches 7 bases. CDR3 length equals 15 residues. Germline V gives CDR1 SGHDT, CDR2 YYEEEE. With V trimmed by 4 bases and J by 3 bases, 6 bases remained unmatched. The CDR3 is CASSPGQRPNEKLFF. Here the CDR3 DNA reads TGTGCCAGCAGCCCGGGACAGAGGCCTAATGAAAAACTGTTTTTT.

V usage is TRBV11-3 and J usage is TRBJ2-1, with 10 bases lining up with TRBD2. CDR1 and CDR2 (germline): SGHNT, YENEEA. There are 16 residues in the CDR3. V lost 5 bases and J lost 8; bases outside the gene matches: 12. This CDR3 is CASSSNSGGNVDEQFF. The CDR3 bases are TGTGCCAGCAGCAGCAATAGCGGGGGGAACGTCGATGAGCAGTTCTTC.